The clone carrying this TCR beta chain was counted only a few times. The antigen remains undetermined. The data are from a study of blood T cells in healthy people across ages. As for the study in general: About one barcoded TCR beta cDNA was captured per two T cells.

A J-beta primer mix and a sample-barcoded 5' primer were used in a second PCR of roughly 6 to 12 cycles. Each cDNA was tagged by a template-switch adaptor containing 12 random nucleotides. TCRdb processed the 5' RACE reads anew with MiXCR; each CDR3 protein has one entry. This table holds approximately 810,000 distinct CDR3 sequences, 35% to 40% found once. Germline CDR1 and CDR2: SGHVS and FQNEAQ. Trimming took 5 bases from V and 3 from J, leaving 16 bases between them. The CDR3 is 15 residues long. Study results and caveats: More naive CD4+ cells and higher diversity marked long-lived donors relative to aged donors.

This TCR was sampled from a man aged 18 to 29 in good health. This sequence joins TRBV7-8 and TRBJ1-1; weak D call: TRBD1 (6 bases). Material for sequencing was blood. Here the CDR3 DNA reads TGTGCCAGCAGCATACCTCAGGGGTCGGACACTGAAGCTTTCTTT. Residues: CASSIPQGSDTEAFF.